This TCR beta chain was identified during a study of T cell responses to AZD1222 COVID-19 vaccine. Overall study results and limits: It was only a handful of AZD1222 recipients who were seropositive at baseline. White British ancestry dominated among donors, who included more females, and clonal diversity was possibly underestimated. Spike-specific TCR breadth rose after two AZD1222 doses, and depth rose as well.

This clone was counted only a few times. Its antigen is unidentified. Libraries were prepared by immunoSEQ multiplex PCR; TCRdb keeps only in-frame clonotypes and omits some of them. In the table there are 150,000 or so clones, less than 95% of which are singletons. Germline CDR1 and CDR2: SQVTM and ANQGSEA. The CDR3 has 15 amino acids. Trimming stripped 3 bases from V and 2 bases from J, with 14 bases between. The sample consisted of peripheral blood, taken 28 days after the second AZD1222 dose. This TCR was recovered from an adult who received the AZD1222 COVID-19 vaccine. The chain is built from TRBV29-1 and TRBJ2-1, with a possible D match to TRBD2 (6 bases). The CDR3 coding sequence is TGCAGCGTTGACCGACTAGAAAGTACCTACAATGAGCAGTTCTTC. Its translation is CSVDRLESTYNEQFF.